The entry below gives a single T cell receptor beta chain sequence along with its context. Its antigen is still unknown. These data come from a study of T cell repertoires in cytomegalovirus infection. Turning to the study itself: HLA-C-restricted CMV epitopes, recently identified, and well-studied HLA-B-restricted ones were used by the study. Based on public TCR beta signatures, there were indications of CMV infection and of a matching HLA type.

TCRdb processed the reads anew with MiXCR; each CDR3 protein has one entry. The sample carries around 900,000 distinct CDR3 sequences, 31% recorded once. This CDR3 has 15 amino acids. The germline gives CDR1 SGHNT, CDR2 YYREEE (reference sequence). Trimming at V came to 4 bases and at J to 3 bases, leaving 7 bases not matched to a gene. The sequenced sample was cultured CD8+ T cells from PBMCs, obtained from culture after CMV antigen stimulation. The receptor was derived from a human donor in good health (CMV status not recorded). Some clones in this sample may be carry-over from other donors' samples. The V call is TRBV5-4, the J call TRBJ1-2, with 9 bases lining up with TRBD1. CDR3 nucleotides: TGTGCCAGCAGCCCCGACAGGGGGAACGACTATGGCTACACCTTC. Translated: CASSPDRGNDYGYTF.